Below, one TCR beta chain is given with its context. The antigen remains undetermined. These data come from a study of cytomegalovirus exposure and HLA in healthy donors. Notes on the study in general: In a later analysis, TCR beta V- and J-gene trimming showed a link to a missense DCLRE1C variant. A few CMV-associated chains proved CMV antigen-specific in vitro. A previous analysis found most TCR beta V segments productive roughly 90% or roughly 30% of the time.

PCR amplification relied on 60 Vbeta primers (plus 13 Jbeta primers). The assay was immunoSEQ multiplex PCR, and TCRdb's table has in-frame clones only and misses some. The repertoire holds 60,000 to 80,000 clones, with 60% to 80% as singletons. The V gene lost 2 bases and the J gene lost 2 bases, with 12 bases spanning the gap. The germline CDR1 and CDR2 sequences are MDHEN and SYDVKM. This CDR3 is 15 amino acids long. Sequenced material: PBMCs. The chain has TRBV28 and TRBJ2-5, with D possibly being TRBD1 (6 bases). The TCR was taken from a girl aged 5 to 17 in good health and CMV-seropositive. The CDR3: CASSLGQGFQETQYF. For the CDR3, the DNA is TGTGCCAGCAGTTTAGGGCAGGGGTTTCAAGAGACCCAGTACTTC.